This T cell receptor beta chain was obtained from a study of early T cells in non-severe SARS-CoV-2 infection. The study's findings and limits: Database matching using VDJdb favored anti-spike CD8 responses, with private and CD4 specificities left missing.

V was shortened by 3 bases and J by 1 base, with 9 bases between the two germline ends. The CDR3 length is 14 residues. The germline V gene encodes CDR1 SGHNT and CDR2 YENEEA. This clonotype showed up just a few times. The antigen remains undetermined. Unique molecular identifiers were attached to individual cDNA molecules. In TCRdb, the 5' RACE reads were re-called with MiXCR into one record per CDR3 protein. This repertoire shows 25,000 to 35,000 distinct CDR3 sequences, around 5.8% found once; its top ten account for 5.3%. The clonotype comes from an adult who was a healthcare worker with PCR-confirmed SARS-CoV-2 infection or an uninfected control (not recorded which). The chain combines TRBV11-3 with TRBJ2-5; no clear D. The specimen was whole blood. The CDR3 DNA sequence: TGTGCCAGCAGCTTCCGAGCACTCCAAGAGACCCAGTACTTC. This encodes CASSFRALQETQYF. Based on the CDR3 plus reference TRBV11-3 and TRBJ2-5, the full variable domain is EAGVVQSPRYKIIEKKQPVAFWCNPISGHNTLYWYLQNLGQGPELLIRYENEEAVDDSQLPKDRFSAERLKGVDSTLKIQPAELGDSAVYLCASSFRALQETQYFGPGTRLLVL.